This record concerns one T cell receptor (beta chain) sequence. The target antigen is unknown. The entry originates in a study of T cells in narcolepsy. Findings of the study overall: Autoreactive HCRT-specific and TRIB2-specific clonotypes were marked in same-patient CSF-versus-blood CD4+ comparisons.

TCRdb's table, derived via immunoSEQ multiplex PCR, lists solely in-frame clones and lacks some. The sample contains under 35,000 clones, about 81% of which appear only once. Trimming pared 3 bases from V and 0 bases from J, leaving 8 bases between. Germline CDR1 reads KGHSH; CDR2 reads LQKENI. CDR3 length equals 15 residues. Sequencing used CD45RA- memory CD4+ T cells from PBMCs. This receptor was identified in a human donor with narcolepsy. The chain carries TRBV18 and TRBJ2-2, with unresolved D. CDR3 in DNA: TGTGCCAGCTCACCTAACAGCCCGAACACCGGGGAGCTGTTTTTT. This gives the protein CASSPNSPNTGELFF.